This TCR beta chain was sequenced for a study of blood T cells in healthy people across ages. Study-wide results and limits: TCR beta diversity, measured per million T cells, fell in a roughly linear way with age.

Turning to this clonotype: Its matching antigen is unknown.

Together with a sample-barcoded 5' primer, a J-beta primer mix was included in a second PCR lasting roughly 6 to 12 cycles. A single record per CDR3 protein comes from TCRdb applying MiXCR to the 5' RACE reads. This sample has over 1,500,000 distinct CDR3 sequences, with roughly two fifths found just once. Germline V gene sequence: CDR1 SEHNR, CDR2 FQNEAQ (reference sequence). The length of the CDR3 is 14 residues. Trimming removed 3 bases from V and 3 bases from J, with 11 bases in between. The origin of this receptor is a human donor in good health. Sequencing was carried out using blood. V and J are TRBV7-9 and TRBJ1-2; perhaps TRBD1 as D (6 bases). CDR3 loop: CASSLAGVDYGYTF. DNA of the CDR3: TGTGCCAGCAGCTTGGCAGGGGTCGACTATGGCTACACCTTC.